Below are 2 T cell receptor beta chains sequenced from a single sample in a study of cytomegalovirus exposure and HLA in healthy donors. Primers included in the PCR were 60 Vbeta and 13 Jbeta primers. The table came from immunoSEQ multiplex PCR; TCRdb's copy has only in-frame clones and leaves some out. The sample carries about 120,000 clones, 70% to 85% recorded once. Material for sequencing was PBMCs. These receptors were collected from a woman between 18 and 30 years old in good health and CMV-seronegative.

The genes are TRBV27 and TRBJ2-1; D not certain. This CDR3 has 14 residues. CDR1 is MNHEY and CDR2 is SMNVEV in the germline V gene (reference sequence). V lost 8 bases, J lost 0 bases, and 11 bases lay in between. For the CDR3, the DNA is TGTGCCAGCCATAAACTTAGCTCCTACAATGAGCAGTTCTTC. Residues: CASHKLSSYNEQFF.

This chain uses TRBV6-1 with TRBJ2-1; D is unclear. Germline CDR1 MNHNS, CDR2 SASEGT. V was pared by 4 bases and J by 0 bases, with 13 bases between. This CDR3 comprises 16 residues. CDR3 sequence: CASSAPPRGSYNEQFF. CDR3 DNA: TGTGCCAGCAGTGCCCCTCCCAGAGGCTCCTACAATGAGCAGTTCTTC.